The clone carrying this T cell receptor beta chain was detected a few times. The data were obtained in a study of response to subunit inactivated influenza vaccine. V lost 4 bases and J lost 0, with 10 bases in between. The CDR3 is 15 amino acids. Germline V gives CDR1 SGHDN, CDR2 FVKESK. TCRdb called the RT-PCR reads again in MiXCR, with one record for every CDR3 protein. The table lists a few hundred thousand distinct CDR3 sequences, about 11% of them singletons. This sample was also put to use in a study of T cells expressing NK-cell markers. That work adds: What made the TCR beta cDNA was 5'RACE template switching with UMIs. Four donors' CD3+CD56-NKG2C+ cells were dominated by the same clonotypes.

The starting material was PBMCs from blood, obtained on the day of vaccination. This rearrangement joins TRBV14 to TRBJ1-3, with a weak D call TRBD1 (5 bases). This TCR came from a man aged 50 or older who received an inactivated influenza vaccine. The CDR3 DNA follows: TGTGCCAGCAGCCGGGACTTATTCTCTGGAAACACCATATATTTT. Protein: CASSRDLFSGNTIYF.